This TCR beta chain was found in a study of shared clonotypes between healthy human individuals. Whole-study findings and limits: The naive CD4 repertoires of four donors were compared, and roughly 5% of clonotypes were shared.

On this clone itself: Antigen unknown.

Some clones are missing from TCRdb's copy, which holds only in-frame ones; the method was immunoSEQ multiplex PCR. This sample has 1.5 million to 1.9 million clones; 95% to 99% occur once, and the top ten carry roughly 0.45%. Negatively enriched CD4+ T cells were divided by CD45RA into naive and memory. Germline lookup yields CDR1 SEHNR and CDR2 FQNEAQ (reference sequence). The CDR3 has 17 residues. V gave up 3 bases and J gave up 0 bases; unmatched junction bases: 11. This rearrangement joins TRBV7-9 to TRBJ2-7; 7 positions match TRBD2. This TCR was sampled from a young man in good health. The sample consisted of naive CD4+ T cells sorted from blood. Subset: CD45RA+ positively selected. The CDR3 sequence is CASSLGGLATDSYEQYF. Here the CDR3 DNA reads TGTGCCAGCAGCTTGGGGGGGTTAGCGACTGACTCCTACGAGCAGTACTTC. Drawing the rest from reference TRBV7-9 and TRBJ2-7, the complete variable domain is DTGVSQNPRHKITKRGQNVTFRCDPISEHNRLYWYRQTLGQGPEFLTYFQNEAQLEKSRLLSDRFSAERPKGSFSTLEIQRTEQGDSAMYLCASSLGGLATDSYEQYFGPGTRLTVT.